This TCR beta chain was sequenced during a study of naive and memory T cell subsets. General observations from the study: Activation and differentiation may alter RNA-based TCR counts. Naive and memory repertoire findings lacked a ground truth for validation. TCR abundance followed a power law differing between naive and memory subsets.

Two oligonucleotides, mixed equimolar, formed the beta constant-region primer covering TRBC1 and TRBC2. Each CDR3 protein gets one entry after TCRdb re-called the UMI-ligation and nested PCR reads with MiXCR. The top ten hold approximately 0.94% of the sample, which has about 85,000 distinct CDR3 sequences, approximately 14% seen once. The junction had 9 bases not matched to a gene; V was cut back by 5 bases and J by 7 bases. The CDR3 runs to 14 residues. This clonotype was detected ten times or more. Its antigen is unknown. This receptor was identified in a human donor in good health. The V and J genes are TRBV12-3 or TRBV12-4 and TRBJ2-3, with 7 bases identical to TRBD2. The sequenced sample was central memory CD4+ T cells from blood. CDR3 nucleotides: TGTGCCAGCAGTGCCGGTCTAGCGGCCAATACGCAGTATTTT. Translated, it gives CASSAGLAANTQYF.